This paragraph reports one T cell receptor beta chain. What antigen it recognizes has not been identified. Per-base qualities were not stored, and no clone one base away is much larger. V lost 2 bases and J lost 0 bases, and the count of bases not matched to a germline gene is 5. The CDR3 holds 15 amino acids from the cysteine to the phenylalanine. Here the CDR3 DNA is all that survives: 45 bases in frame from base 1. CDR1 and CDR2, per the germline V gene (reference sequence), are SGHKS and YYEKEE. This entry comes from a study of shared clonotypes between healthy human individuals (TCRdb year 2020). For context, the study as a whole: The cohort included a few men and a couple of women between 18 and 49 years of age. For each donor, CD4 naive and CD4 memory were each given three plates, CD8 naive was given two plates, and CD8 memory was given one plate. Blood TCR repertoires of several healthy adults were deeply sequenced to estimate repertoire size and the extent of clonotype sharing between individuals. To increase sequencing depth and limit assay-specific biases, different laboratories used diverse techniques to prepare libraries and sequence TCR repertoires. Each donor's leukapheresis produced roughly between about 0.9 and 9.5 billion PBMCs.

Using the deep immunoSEQ assay, multiplex PCR amplified TCR CDR3 regions from genomic DNA. Extracted genomic DNA from each cell subset was spread evenly across all wells of several immunoSEQ 96-well plates, with each plate serving as a replicate. For sorted subsets, around 200 ng genomic DNA, equal to some 28,000 T cell genomes, was loaded into each replicate PCR. Purified libraries were measured with a Qubit 3.0 fluorometer, size-checked on a Bioanalyzer 2100, and measured again with the KAPA Library Quantification kit. A separate single-read 150-cycle Illumina NextSeq 550 flow cell was used to sequence each immunoSEQ 96-well plate. From the authors' description of their analysis: Because the immunoSEQ output included only junctional sequences and no quality scores, the filtering could not be the same as the filtering used for full-length reads. Sequences were annotated with PyIR, a Python wrapper for IgBLAST v1.9, and V/J genes and CDR3 were assigned using IMGT germline references. Reads were filtered out if the reads had weak V/J assignments (E-value above 1e-6), no CDR3, stop codons, out-of-frame junctions, or ambiguous translated residues. V3J clonotypes were defined as sequences sharing an identical inferred V gene, J gene, and CDR3 amino acid sequence. Percentage overlap between repertoires was computed as shared unique clonotypes divided by the size of the smaller repertoire. RTK rarefaction, the Chao1 estimator, and Recon v2.1 estimates of unobserved clonotypes were used to assess repertoire richness. Generation probabilities were computed with OLGA for all TCRbeta clonotypes obtained by the gDNA method from several donors. TCRdb provides this immuneACCESS table in a form limited to in-frame rearrangements. Some clones are lacking; in checked studies, under half of them reflect an unresolved V gene, and why the rest are absent is not known. The DNA gave D and trimming, while V, J and clone size come from that table. Here the sample has some 1,900,000 clones; less than 95% occur a single time. In total, the top ten clones hold more than 0.95% of the sample.

CD8 naive samples were CD45RO-negative cells positively selected for CCR7, giving a CD45RA+CCR7+ population that excluded TemRA cells. Donors were healthy HIV-negative adults with no recently reported acute infections or vaccinations. All donors were Caucasian adults living in Nashville, Tennessee, USA. Blood was collected by leukapheresis, and PBMCs were isolated by Ficoll-Histopaque density gradient centrifugation and then cryopreserved in liquid nitrogen vapor phase. Purity and quantity of every magnetically sorted T cell population were checked by analytical flow cytometry. Genomic DNA was isolated from every sorted fraction and measured by UV absorbance on a Nanodrop 2000c. General conclusions and limits of the study: Across a few donors, roughly 5.1% of naive CD4, roughly 3.5% of naive CD8, around 2.1% of memory CD4, and approximately 0.42% of memory CD8 clonotypes were shared. Larger estimated clonotype richness was generally found for naive subsets than for memory subsets. Sampling was restricted to blood, and TCR repertoires in tissue are likely to differ from TCR repertoires in blood. The small number of donors limited the genetic and exposure-history diversity represented. Higher generation probabilities were observed for clonotypes shared by all four sorted-subset donors than for non-shared clonotypes. Pairwise subsampling led to the expectation that sequencing depth would affect the degree of clonotype sharing among donors. Rarefaction of sorted-subset datasets indicated incomplete sequencing despite the large sequencing depth.

The sequenced sample was naive CD8+ T cells sorted from blood. The intended sense of this specimen's cell subset or site label: CD45RA+CCR7+. This clonotype was obtained from a man aged 18 to 30 in good health. The sequence joins TRBV5-5 to TRBJ2-7; 7 bases in the junction line up with TRBD1. The CDR3: CASSLDRVPSYEQYF. The nucleotide sequence is TGTGCCAGCAGCTTAGACAGGGTGCCCTCCTACGAGCAGTACTTC.